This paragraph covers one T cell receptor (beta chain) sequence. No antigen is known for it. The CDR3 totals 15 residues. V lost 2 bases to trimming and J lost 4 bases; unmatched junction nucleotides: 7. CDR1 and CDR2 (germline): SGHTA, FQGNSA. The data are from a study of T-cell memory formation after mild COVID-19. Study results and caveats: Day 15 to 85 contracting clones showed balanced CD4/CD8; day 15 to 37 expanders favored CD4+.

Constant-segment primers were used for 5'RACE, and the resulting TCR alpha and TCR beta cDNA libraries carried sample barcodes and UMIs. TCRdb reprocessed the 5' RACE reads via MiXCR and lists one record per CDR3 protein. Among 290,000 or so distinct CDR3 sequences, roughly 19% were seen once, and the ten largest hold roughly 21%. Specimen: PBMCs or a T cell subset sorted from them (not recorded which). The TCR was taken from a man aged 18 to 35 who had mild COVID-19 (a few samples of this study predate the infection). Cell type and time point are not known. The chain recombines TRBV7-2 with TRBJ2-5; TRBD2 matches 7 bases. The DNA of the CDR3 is TGTGCCAGCAGCTTACGCGGGGGTGGGGGAGAGACCCAGTACTTC. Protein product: CASSLRGGGGETQYF.